This T cell receptor beta chain comes out of a study of molecular identifiers for immune sequencing clone quantification (dated by TCRdb to 2017 to 2018). For context, the study as a whole: For a replicate experiment, RNA from roughly 20,000 or 100,000 naive CD8 T cells was divided into five aliquots, and four of the five aliquots were sequenced. This methods study benchmarked molecular-identifier clustering-based TCR repertoire sequencing (MIDCIRS) and TCR RNA copy counting, using CD8 T cells to do so. Overall results and qualifications from the work: Modeling estimated about 3.3 recovered TCR RNA copies per cell, compared with about 9.8 by digital PCR, which implies roughly 29% capture efficiency. When barcode sub-clustering was left out, chimeric consensus sequences inflated TCR diversity, with chimeras reaching as high as 47%. The naive libraries included spiked-in Jurkat TCR RNA (around 10 copies' worth), and this RNA is not part of the donor repertoire. In CMV-specific effector cells, clones with more than 20 RNA copies contained over 98% of molecules, whereas in naive cells such clones contained under 1% of molecules. Spiked-in Jurkat TCR RNA equivalent to a single cell was reported to be detectable even among 750,000 to 1,000,000 naive CD8 T cells. Identical TCR molecules sharing a barcode could cause highly expanded clone sizes to be underestimated.

Preparation of the library involved PCR. This sample was sequenced with a NextSeq 500. Bulk TCR libraries were prepared as previously described, using TCR primers listed in Table S5. Total RNA was purified with the Qiagen AllPrep DNA/RNA kit. Before any analysis, reads coming from multiple sequencing runs of the same library were combined into one pool. In the authors' own workflow: Reads were retained only if the reads had an exact TCR constant sequence, and the retained reads were trimmed to 150 nt and grouped according to their 12-nt molecular barcodes. Reads inside each barcode group were sub-clustered using a 15% Levenshtein threshold, and a quality-weighted consensus sequence was constructed for each RNA molecule. Non-functional sequences were excluded, and lower-count sequences lying one edit away from another sequence were also excluded. On the basis of fitting two negative binomial distributions, barcode sub-clusters with fewer than 20% of the maximum read count were discarded. TCRdb applied fastp at Q25 and MiXCR to the public reads, then kept only in-frame beta chains. Each entry is one CDR3 protein sequence, shown with its most common DNA and genes. The authors' filters were not applied to this entry. In all, the sample holds more than 450,000 distinct CDR3 sequences, and around 23% of those were seen once. The ten largest clones take up 0.76% of the sample.

The germline V gene yields MNHNS for CDR1 and SASEGT for CDR2. Relative to germline, V is 7 bases shorter and J is 3 bases shorter, with 22 bases between their ends. Including the terminal cysteine and phenylalanine, the CDR3 comprises 16 residues. Only the CDR3 portion is preserved as DNA: 48 bases, with reading frame beginning at the first base. Naive CD8 T cell libraries were made from approximately 20,000 to 1,000,000 sorted cells using 10%, 30% or 50% of purified RNA. Naive CD8 T cells, defined as CD8+CD4-CCR7+CD45RA+, were FACS-sorted into RLT Plus buffer on a BD FACSAria II. Around 11 TCR copies' worth of Jurkat RNA were spiked into about 19,000-1,100,000 naive CD8 T cell samples to test detection sensitivity. CD8 T cells were enriched using RosetteSep CD8+ T Cell Enrichment Cocktail and Ficoll-Paque, and the enriched cells then underwent ACK red cell lysis. Only a few counts were recorded for this clonotype. It lacks a known antigen. Base qualities are missing; no much larger clone stands one base away.

This sequence was found in a human donor in good health. Some libraries in this study had Jurkat cell RNA spiked in. Sequencing was carried out using naive CD8+ T cells from blood, with Jurkat cell RNA spiked in. This specimen's cell subset or site label, interpreted: FACS-sorted CD8+CD4-CCR7+CD45RA+ naive T cells. The chain links TRBV6-1 with TRBJ2-7, with the D call perhaps TRBD1 or TRBD2, each one matching 5 bases. The encoded CDR3 is CASTAGAEWMDYEQYF. The nucleotides are TGTGCCAGCACCGCCGGGGCAGAGTGGATGGACTACGAGCAGTACTTC.